This T cell receptor (beta chain) was obtained from a study of OX40 agonist ivuxolimab in advanced cancers. The CDR3 is 16 residues long. The germline V gene has CDR1 SEHNR and CDR2 FQNEAQ (reference sequence). The V gene end was trimmed by 5 bases and the J gene end by 0 bases; junction bases not matched to a gene: 4. The repertoire was sequenced with immunoSEQ multiplex PCR; TCRdb's copy has only in-frame clones and lacks some. Of 50,000 to 65,000 clones in the sample, about 90% were seen once. This chain links TRBV7-9 with TRBJ2-6; 7 bases map to TRBD1. The sequencing used CD4+ or CD8+ T cells sorted from blood, collected in a trial of the OX40 agonist ivuxolimab. This TCR was sampled from an adult with an advanced solid tumor such as melanoma, head and neck, liver or kidney cancer. The DNA of the CDR3 is TGTGCCAGCAGCGCCCGGACAGGCTCTGGGGCCAACGTCCTGACTTTC. Translated, it gives CASSARTGSGANVLTF.